These T cell receptor beta chains were read from a single sample in a study of blood T cell repertoires in COVID-19. Some clones are missing from TCRdb's copy, which holds only in-frame ones; the method was immunoSEQ multiplex PCR. The table lists fewer than 350,000 clones, 81% of them singletons. Sequenced sample: peripheral blood. These receptors were taken from a woman aged 60-70 years with active or convalescent COVID-19. Each CDR3 is given with its conserved first and last residue. A D gene is named only where the DNA matches it firmly. Clone size is given for some rows only: seen once, a few or many times, or a class if the clone is expanded.

D	V	J	size	CDR3	DNA
TRBD1	TRBV30	TRBJ1-2	.	CAWSTGQGRYTF	TGTGCCTGGAGCACCGGACAGGGCCGCTACACCTTC
.	TRBV21-1	TRBJ2-5	.	CASSKADRQETQYF	TGTGCCAGCAGCAAAGCCGACAGGCAAGAGACCCAGTACTTC
.	TRBV6-6	TRBJ1-2	.	CASSYGHSNYGYTF	TGTGCCAGCAGTTACGGTCACAGCAACTATGGCTACACCTTC
TRBD1	TRBV5-1	TRBJ1-6	once	CASSHNIDRGDSPLHF	TGCGCCAGCAGCCATAATATTGACAGGGGCGACTCACCCCTCCACTTT
.	TRBV7-6	TRBJ2-7	many	CASSRGPRGEQYF	TGTGCCAGCAGCCGAGGGCCCAGAGGCGAGCAGTACTTC
TRBD2	TRBV7-3	TRBJ2-2	once	CASSPLTSAGELFF	TGTGCCAGCAGCCCACTTACTAGCGCCGGGGAGCTGTTTTTT
TRBD2	TRBV18	TRBJ2-1	.	CASSPTSGGAGNEQFF	TGTGCCAGCTCCCCTACTAGCGGGGGGGCGGGTAATGAGCAGTTCTTC
.	TRBV10-3	TRBJ1-1	.	CAISEGMNTEAFF	TGTGCCATCAGTGAGGGCATGAACACTGAAGCTTTCTTT
TRBD2	TRBV7-9	TRBJ2-3	.	CASSASGTSGTDTQYF	TGTGCCAGCAGCGCGTCTGGGACTAGCGGGACAGATACGCAGTATTTT
TRBD1	TRBV7-3	TRBJ1-1	.	CASSLGTAMNTEAFF	TGTGCCAGCAGTCTGGGGACAGCCATGAACACTGAAGCTTTCTTT
.	TRBV18	TRBJ2-1	.	CASSPGPGEYNEQFF	TGTGCCAGCTCACCAGGGCCGGGGGAATACAATGAGCAGTTCTTC
TRBD1	TRBV5-1	TRBJ2-7	.	CASSSAGTGYYEQYF	TGCGCCAGCAGCTCCGCCGGGACAGGGTACTACGAGCAGTACTTC
.	TRBV7-6	TRBJ1-2	.	CASSTRAHLNYGYTF	TGTGCCAGCAGCACCCGCGCCCACCTTAACTATGGCTACACCTTC
.	TRBV15	TRBJ1-5	few	CATSSEGGNVQPQHF	TGTGCCACCAGCAGCGAAGGGGGAAATGTTCAGCCCCAGCATTTT
.	TRBV7-8	TRBJ1-2	.	CASSLGHGNYGYTF	TGTGCCAGCAGCTTAGGGCACGGGAACTATGGCTACACCTTC
TRBD1	TRBV6-6	TRBJ2-7	.	CASRDRASGEQYF	TGTGCCAGCAGAGACAGGGCGTCGGGCGAGCAGTACTTC
TRBD2	TRBV19	TRBJ2-1	.	CASSASGGNTYNEQFF	TGTGCCAGTAGTGCTAGCGGGGGTAATACCTACAATGAGCAGTTCTTC
TRBD1	TRBV12-5	TRBJ2-2	few	CASVLRTGGIGELFF	TGTGCTAGTGTTCTTCGGACAGGGGGAATCGGGGAGCTGTTTTTT
.	TRBV6-5	TRBJ1-4	.	CASSSIGHPNEKLFF	TGTGCCAGCAGTTCCATCGGACACCCCAATGAAAAACTGTTTTTT
.	TRBV27	TRBJ1-4	few	CASSPWAATNEKLFF	TGTGCCAGCAGTCCATGGGCCGCAACTAATGAAAAACTGTTTTTT
.	TRBV14	TRBJ2-3	.	CASSQVPPYTDTQYF	TGTGCCAGCAGCCAAGTCCCCCCCTACACAGATACGCAGTATTTT
.	TRBV30	TRBJ1-1	.	CAWSMTNTEAFF	TGTGCCTGGAGTATGACTAACACTGAAGCTTTCTTT
TRBD1	TRBV5-6	TRBJ2-2	.	CASSPTYRQGNGELFF	TGTGCCAGCAGCCCGACCTACCGACAGGGTAACGGGGAGCTGTTTTTT
TRBD2	TRBV9	TRBJ2-3	.	CASSLHSGGITDTQYF	TGTGCCAGCAGCTTACATAGCGGGGGGATCACAGATACGCAGTATTTT
TRBD1	TRBV10-3	TRBJ1-1	.	CAISEPQGAREAFF	TGTGCCATCAGTGAACCACAGGGGGCCCGAGAAGCTTTCTTT
TRBD1	TRBV5-1	TRBJ2-7	few	CASSFMALRGRVHEQYF	TGCGCCAGCAGCTTCATGGCTTTAAGGGGGCGAGTCCACGAGCAGTACTTC
TRBD1	TRBV5-6	TRBJ1-6	.	CASSLVMGQAGPLHF	TGTGCCAGCAGCTTGGTGATGGGACAGGCAGGGCCCCTCCACTTT
TRBD1	TRBV30	TRBJ2-5	.	CASQGQGGETQYF	TGTGCCTCCCAGGGACAGGGAGGAGAGACCCAGTACTTC
.	TRBV3-1/TRBV3-2	TRBJ2-3	.	CASSLSLGGGPDTQYF	TGTGCCAGCAGCTTGAGTCTTGGGGGGGGCCCCGATACGCAGTATTTT
.	TRBV6-5	TRBJ1-1	once	CASSYGQDTEAFF	TGTGCCAGCAGTTACGGGCAGGACACTGAAGCTTTCTTT
.	TRBV2	TRBJ2-7	.	CASSRDGGKLYEQYF	TGTGCCAGCAGTCGCGATGGGGGGAAGTTGTACGAGCAGTACTTC
.	TRBV3-1/TRBV3-2	TRBJ1-6	.	CASSQLEFGSPLHF	TGTGCCAGCAGCCAACTAGAATTCGGTTCACCCCTCCACTTT
.	TRBV6-4	TRBJ2-1	.	CASSEQGGSYNEQFF	TGTGCCAGCAGTGAACAGGGTGGCTCCTACAATGAGCAGTTCTTC
.	TRBV5-1	TRBJ1-1	.	CASSLDRVTTEAFF	TGCGCCAGCAGCTTGGACAGGGTCACCACTGAAGCTTTCTTT
TRBD1	TRBV7-2	TRBJ2-1	.	CASSEDRVSIFF	TGTGCCAGCAGCGAAGACAGGGTGTCCATTTTCTTC
.	TRBV10-3	TRBJ1-2	.	CAISEYLGDYGYTF	TGTGCCATCAGTGAGTATCTGGGAGACTATGGCTACACCTTC
.	TRBV27	TRBJ2-7	once	CASSLNRQTEQYF	TGTGCCAGCAGTTTAAACCGACAGACGGAGCAGTACTTC
TRBD1	TRBV2	TRBJ1-6	few	CASSEGGGGNSPLHF	TGTGCCAGCAGTGAAGGAGGGGGCGGTAATTCACCCCTCCACTTT
TRBD2	TRBV7-2	TRBJ2-5	.	CASSLTSGTQETQYF	TGTGCCAGCAGCTTAACTAGCGGGACCCAAGAGACCCAGTACTTC
.	TRBV12-3/TRBV12-4	TRBJ2-3	.	CASSPIITDTQYF	TGTGCCAGCAGTCCTATAATCACAGATACGCAGTATTTT
.	TRBV5-1	TRBJ1-4	.	CASSPRYQGGSTNEKLFF	TGCGCCAGCAGCCCTCGGTATCAGGGAGGCTCAACTAATGAAAAACTGTTTTTT
TRBD2	TRBV7-2	TRBJ2-3	.	CASSLTSGGSDTQYF	TGTGCCAGCAGCTTGACTAGCGGGGGTTCAGATACGCAGTATTTT
.	TRBV5-4	TRBJ1-5	.	CASSLDRANQPQHF	TGTGCCAGCAGCTTGGACAGGGCAAATCAGCCCCAGCATTTT
TRBD1	TRBV19	TRBJ1-2	few	CASTTGTGVLFNYGYTF	TGTGCCAGTACAACCGGGACAGGGGTCCTCTTTAACTATGGCTACACCTTC
TRBD1	TRBV2	TRBJ1-2	.	CASTLGQGVFYGYTF	TGTGCCAGCACTCTCGGACAGGGCGTCTTCTATGGCTACACCTTC
.	TRBV5-4	TRBJ2-7	.	CASSFGSSYEQYF	TGTGCCAGCAGCTTCGGGAGCTCCTACGAGCAGTACTTC
.	TRBV9	TRBJ2-3	.	CASSGDPRGTTDTQYF	TGTGCCAGCAGTGGTGACCCACGGGGGACCACAGATACGCAGTATTTT
.	TRBV11-2	TRBJ2-3	.	CASSLGLTDTQYF	TGTGCCAGCAGCTTAGGACTCACAGATACGCAGTATTTT
.	TRBV5-8	TRBJ2-5	.	CASSGTGAIIYF	TGTGCCAGCAGCGGGACGGGAGCTATCATCTACTTC
TRBD1	TRBV9	TRBJ1-2	.	CASSVSDRGDYGYTF	TGTGCCAGCAGCGTCTCAGACAGGGGAGACTATGGCTACACCTTC
.	TRBV19	TRBJ1-1	few	CASSIAVGVEAFF	TGTGCCAGTAGTATAGCGGTCGGGGTGGAAGCTTTCTTT
.	TRBV30	TRBJ2-7	.	CAWSEGAYEQYF	TGTGCCTGGAGTGAGGGAGCCTACGAGCAGTACTTC
.	TRBV6-5	TRBJ2-2	.	CASSYGGGVNTGELFF	TGTGCCAGCAGTTACGGAGGGGGGGTAAACACCGGGGAGCTGTTTTTT
.	TRBV5-1	TRBJ2-3	.	CASSPLGRGVTDTQYF	TGCGCCAGCAGCCCATTGGGCAGGGGGGTCACAGATACGCAGTATTTT
TRBD1	TRBV18	TRBJ2-3	.	CASSQRQGQGGPDTQYF	TGTGCCAGCTCACAGAGACAGGGGCAAGGAGGTCCAGATACGCAGTATTTT
TRBD2	TRBV6-2/TRBV6-3	TRBJ2-1	few	CASSYPGTSGGAGEFF	TGTGCCAGCAGTTACCCCGGGACTAGCGGGGGGGCCGGGGAGTTCTTC
.	TRBV4-2	TRBJ2-7	.	CASSQGFRGLQATYEQYF	TGTGCCAGCAGCCAAGGGTTTAGGGGACTTCAGGCCACCTACGAGCAGTACTTC
.	TRBV18	TRBJ1-1	.	CASSPVGGMNTEAFF	TGTGCCAGCTCACCTGTCGGGGGTATGAACACTGAAGCTTTCTTT
TRBD1	TRBV18	TRBJ1-1	.	CASSPRDSSTEAFF	TGTGCCAGCTCACCGAGGGACAGCTCTACTGAAGCTTTCTTT
TRBD1	TRBV18	TRBJ1-1	.	CASSPPGQPRGPTEAFF	TGTGCCAGCTCACCACCGGGACAGCCTAGGGGTCCCACTGAAGCTTTCTTT